These 8 T cell receptor beta chains share one sample of origin, sequenced in a study of OX40 agonist ivuxolimab in advanced cancers. Clones were read by immunoSEQ multiplex PCR, and TCRdb kept only the in-frame ones, dropping some. The repertoire holds some 46,000 clones, with roughly 94% as singletons. Sequencing used CD4+ or CD8+ T cells sorted from blood, obtained in a trial of the OX40 agonist ivuxolimab. Receptors were obtained from an adult with an advanced solid tumor such as melanoma, head and neck, liver or kidney cancer.

The chain links TRBV19 to TRBJ2-7; no clear D gene. The length of the CDR3 is 13 residues. Germline CDR1 is LNHDA and CDR2 is SQIVND (reference sequence). Trimming took off 1 base at V and 3 bases at J, with 7 bases between the two ends. CDR3 sequence reads: CASSIALNYEQYF. CDR3 in DNA: TGTGCCAGTAGTATAGCCTTAAACTACGAGCAGTACTTC.

The V and J genes are TRBV25-1 and TRBJ2-3; D is uncertain. Germline CDR1 reads MGHDK; CDR2 reads SYGVNS. The CDR3 consists of 11 residues. Trimming left V 8 bases short and J 2 bases short, with 5 bases between. CDR3 in DNA: TGTGCCAGCGCTTACACAGATACGCAGTATTTT. As protein: CASAYTDTQYF.

V and J are TRBV9 and TRBJ2-1; 11 bases match TRBD2. V lost 3 bases and J lost 9; bases outside the gene matches: 8. In germline, CDR1 is SGDLS, CDR2 YYNGEE. The length of the CDR3 is 15 residues. The CDR3 protein is CASSAIAGGHTEQFF. In DNA, the CDR3 is TGTGCCAGCAGCGCAATAGCGGGAGGGCACACTGAGCAGTTCTTC.

The chain is built from TRBV7-2 and TRBJ2-3, with 8 positions matching TRBD2. CDR3 size: 16 residues. CDR1 SGHTA and CDR2 FQGNSA come from the germline V gene. Germline trimming cut 5 bases from V and 5 bases from J; bases unmatched to any gene: 12. The CDR3 DNA sequence: TGTGCCAGCAGCATCATAGCGGGGCCCCGAAAAGATACGCAGTATTTT. Its translation: CASSIIAGPRKDTQYF.

The rearrangement links TRBV19 to TRBJ1-4, with 9 bases fitting TRBD1. V trimming: 3 bases; J trimming: 7 bases; junction bases outside the gene matches: 15. The CDR3 has 18 amino acids. In germline, CDR1 is LNHDA, CDR2 SQIVND (reference sequence). CDR3 sequence: CASSILPPGQGFGEKLFF. Here the CDR3 DNA reads TGTGCCAGTAGTATCCTTCCTCCGGGACAGGGTTTTGGTGAAAAACTGTTTTTT.

The rearrangement joins TRBV6-1 to TRBJ2-7; the D call may be TRBD1 or TRBD2 (6 bases each). The CDR3 has 15 amino acids. From germline, CDR1 is MNHNS and CDR2 SASEGT. Trimming took off 5 bases at V and 10 bases at J, with 24 bases between the two ends. The CDR3 loop is CASSTGTVSSGAQYF. CDR3 coding DNA: TGTGCCAGCAGTACCGGGACGGTCTCCTCGGGGGCCCAGTACTTC.

The chain combines TRBV7-9 with TRBJ2-7, with D possibly TRBD2 on 5 matching bases. V was cut by 5 bases and J by 6 bases, with 8 bases left in between. Germline V lookup: CDR1 SEHNR, CDR2 FQNEAQ (reference sequence). The CDR3 is 11 residues long. The CDR3, as DNA: TGTGCCAGCAGCCGGACTGGCGAGCAGTACTTC. Translation: CASSRTGEQYF.

On this clone: The same CDR3 is also encoded by other DNA sequences in this sample. The V gene is TRBV7-3, the J gene TRBJ2-7; 7 bases fit TRBD2. The CDR3 sequence is 14 residues long. Looked up from germline, CDR1 is SGHTA and CDR2 is FQGTGA. Trimming took 0 bases from V and 4 from J; bases not matched to a gene: 3. This CDR3 is CASSLTSGSYEQYF. The DNA of the CDR3 is TGTGCCAGCAGCTTAACTAGCGGGTCGTACGAGCAGTACTTC.